Listed below are T cell receptor beta chains from one sample, sequenced in a study of blood T cell repertoires in COVID-19. Sequencing used immunoSEQ multiplex PCR; TCRdb keeps in-frame clones, though not all of them. The repertoire consists of 100,000 to 150,000 clones, with 90% occurring once and the leading ten covering 3.8%. Sequencing used peripheral blood. The receptors here all came from a woman aged 55-70 years with COVID-19, enrolled during active disease. Each CDR3 is given with its conserved first and last residue. A D gene is named only where the DNA matches it firmly. Clone size appears in some rows only: once, few, many, or a class for an expanded clone.

TRBV7-8	17	TRBD2	.	TRBJ2-1	TGTGCCAGCAGCTTTGGCGGGACTAGCGGGGGGTACAATGAGCAGTTCTTC	CASSFGGTSGGYNEQFF
TRBV6-2/TRBV6-3	16	TRBD2	.	TRBJ2-3	TGTGCCAGCAGTTACCCCCTAGCGGGGGGGACGGGTACGCAGTATTTT	CASSYPLAGGTGTQYF
TRBV7-8	14	TRBD1	.	TRBJ2-7	TGTGCCAGCAGCTTAGGGGGGACAGGTTCCGAGCAGTACTTC	CASSLGGTGSEQYF
TRBV4-3	17	TRBD2	.	TRBJ2-3	TGCGCCAGCAGCCAAGATGGGCCTAGCGGGGGGGCAGATACGCAGTATTTT	CASSQDGPSGGADTQYF
TRBV4-1	17	TRBD2	.	TRBJ2-3	TGCGCCAGCAGCCAAGGTTCTGCGGGGGAGTTCACAGATACGCAGTATTTT	CASSQGSAGEFTDTQYF
TRBV6-5	14	TRBD1	.	TRBJ1-1	TGTGCCAGCAGTTATGACAGGGGAGTGACTGAAGCTTTCTTT	CASSYDRGVTEAFF
TRBV7-2	17	TRBD2	.	TRBJ2-5	TGTGCCAGCAGCTTGAGTAGACGACGGGGGGGCCAAGAGACCCAGTACTTC	CASSLSRRRGGQETQYF
TRBV10-3	16	TRBD1	.	TRBJ2-1	TGTGCCATCAGTGACCTCGGGACAGGGAAATACAATGAGCAGTTCTTC	CAISDLGTGKYNEQFF
TRBV12-5	13	.	.	TRBJ1-1	TGTGCTAGTGTCAGGGACATGAACACTGAAGCTTTCTTT	CASVRDMNTEAFF
TRBV19	11	.	.	TRBJ1-6	TGTGCCAGTAGTTTGGGAGGACCCCTCCACTTT	CASSLGGPLHF
TRBV18	13	.	.	TRBJ1-1	TGTGCCAGCTCACCACAGGGCGCGGGTGAAGCTTTCTTT	CASSPQGAGEAFF
TRBV19	16	.	.	TRBJ2-7	TGTGCCAGTAGTATGGGCGGGGTCGACATCTCCTACGAGCAGTACTTC	CASSMGGVDISYEQYF
TRBV5-1	15	TRBD1	.	TRBJ2-7	TGCGCCAGCAGCACGGGGACAGAACCTTCCTACGAGCAGTACTTC	CASSTGTEPSYEQYF
TRBV6-2/TRBV6-3	16	.	once	TRBJ1-5	TGTGCCAGCAGTTACTCGAGAGGGTACGGCAATCAGCCCCAGCATTTT	CASSYSRGYGNQPQHF